These T cell receptor beta chains were read from a single sample in a study of PD-1 blockade in classical Hodgkin lymphoma. Assay: immunoSEQ multiplex PCR; the TCRdb copy retains only in-frame clones and omits some. Of tens of thousands of clones in the sample, around three quarters are singletons; the top ten hold 3.5% to 4%. The specimen was peripheral blood mononuclear cells (PBMCs), collected before the second cycle of nivolumab. Receptors originate from a human donor with classical Hodgkin lymphoma. CDR3s include the opening cysteine and the closing phenylalanine or tryptophan. The order of the fields is D gene, J gene, clone size, V gene, CDR3 DNA, CDR3 protein. A D gene is named only where the DNA matches it firmly. Where a row states a size, it is once, few, many or the class of an expanded clone; other rows omit it.

D gene: .
J gene: TRBJ1-5
clone size: .
V gene: TRBV10-2
CDR3 DNA: TGCGCCAGCAGCCGATCAGGGGATCAGCCCCAGCATTTT
CDR3 protein: CASSRSGDQPQHF

D gene: .
J gene: TRBJ1-1
clone size: few
V gene: TRBV6-1
CDR3 DNA: TGTGCCAGCAGTGGTCCTCCAGGGGTGAACACTGAAGCTTTCTTT
CDR3 protein: CASSGPPGVNTEAFF

D gene: TRBD2
J gene: TRBJ2-1
clone size: .
V gene: TRBV19
CDR3 DNA: TGTGCCAGTAGTATTTGGCCTAGCGGTTCCCGAAGCTCCTACAATGAGCAGTTCTTC
CDR3 protein: CASSIWPSGSRSSYNEQFF

D gene: .
J gene: TRBJ1-5
clone size: .
V gene: TRBV28
CDR3 DNA: TGTGCCAGCAGTTGGGAGGCAGGATATAGCAATCAGCCCCAGCATTTT
CDR3 protein: CASSWEAGYSNQPQHF

D gene: .
J gene: TRBJ1-5
clone size: .
V gene: TRBV27
CDR3 DNA: TGTGCCAGCAGCCCCGCGGGGGGGGCAAAGCAGCCCCAGCATTTT
CDR3 protein: CASSPAGGAKQPQHF

D gene: TRBD2
J gene: TRBJ2-5
clone size: .
V gene: TRBV10-3
CDR3 DNA: TGTGCCACCCGAGCGGGAACCCAAGAGACCCAGTACTTC
CDR3 protein: CATRAGTQETQYF

D gene: .
J gene: TRBJ2-5
clone size: .
V gene: TRBV6-1
CDR3 DNA: TGTGCCAGCAGTGAAGATCTTTTCGAGACCCAGTACTTC
CDR3 protein: CASSEDLFETQYF

D gene: .
J gene: TRBJ1-4
clone size: .
V gene: TRBV7-2
CDR3 DNA: TGTGCCAGCGGGAGGAGCCTGAGGGAAAAACTGTTTTTT
CDR3 protein: CASGRSLREKLFF

D gene: .
J gene: TRBJ1-6
clone size: .
V gene: TRBV6-1
CDR3 DNA: TGTGCCAGCAGTGAGACACCACCCCTCCACTTT
CDR3 protein: CASSETPPLHF

D gene: TRBD1
J gene: TRBJ2-7
clone size: .
V gene: TRBV5-1
CDR3 DNA: TGCGCCAGCAGCTGGGCAACAGGGGGCAACTACGAGCAGTACTTC
CDR3 protein: CASSWATGGNYEQYF

D gene: .
J gene: TRBJ1-5
clone size: .
V gene: TRBV19
CDR3 DNA: TGTGCCAGTAGTATCGGATCTCGGGATCAGCCCCAGCATTTT
CDR3 protein: CASSIGSRDQPQHF

D gene: TRBD1
J gene: TRBJ2-2
clone size: medium-sized
V gene: TRBV2
CDR3 DNA: TGTGCCAGCAGTGGGCTTACAGGGGGCACCGGGGAGCTGTTTTTT
CDR3 protein: CASSGLTGGTGELFF

D gene: TRBD1
J gene: TRBJ2-2
clone size: .
V gene: TRBV10-3
CDR3 DNA: TGTGCCATCAGCGAGGGCCGGGACAGTACGACCGGGGAGCTGTTTTTT
CDR3 protein: CAISEGRDSTTGELFF

D gene: .
J gene: TRBJ1-5
clone size: once
V gene: TRBV7-2
CDR3 DNA: TGTGCCAGCAGCTTATCGGGGGCTGGCAATCAGCCCCAGCATTTT
CDR3 protein: CASSLSGAGNQPQHF

D gene: .
J gene: TRBJ2-5
clone size: once
V gene: TRBV7-8
CDR3 DNA: TGTGCCAGCAGCTCCCACTGGCAAGAGACCCAGTACTTC
CDR3 protein: CASSSHWQETQYF

D gene: TRBD1
J gene: TRBJ2-5
clone size: .
V gene: TRBV27
CDR3 DNA: TGTGCCAGCAGCCCCGGGACAGCACTCCAAGAGACCCAGTACTTC
CDR3 protein: CASSPGTALQETQYF

D gene: .
J gene: TRBJ2-4
clone size: .
V gene: TRBV30
CDR3 DNA: TGTGCCTGGAGTGTTGGGTCAGGGAAAAACATTCAGTACTTC
CDR3 protein: CAWSVGSGKNIQYF

D gene: TRBD2
J gene: TRBJ2-3
clone size: .
V gene: TRBV7-2
CDR3 DNA: TGTGCCAGCAGCTTAGGACCTAGCGGGAGCACAGATACGCAGTATTTT
CDR3 protein: CASSLGPSGSTDTQYF

D gene: .
J gene: TRBJ2-3
clone size: few
V gene: TRBV23-1
CDR3 DNA: TGCGCCAGCAGTCCTCGGCCCTCAGATACGCAGTATTTT
CDR3 protein: CASSPRPSDTQYF

D gene: .
J gene: TRBJ1-2
clone size: few
V gene: TRBV7-2
CDR3 DNA: TGTGCCAGCAGCCCCTCGGGGCCGGCAGCCAACTATGGCTACACCTTC
CDR3 protein: CASSPSGPAANYGYTF

D gene: .
J gene: TRBJ1-2
clone size: medium-sized
V gene: TRBV2
CDR3 DNA: TGTGCCAGCAGTGAAGTTTCACCTAGGGGCTACACCTTC
CDR3 protein: CASSEVSPRGYTF

D gene: .
J gene: TRBJ2-6
clone size: once
V gene: TRBV4-1
CDR3 DNA: TGCGCCAGCAGCCAAGGGGCCCCGGGCTTTGGGGCCAACGTCCTGACTTTC
CDR3 protein: CASSQGAPGFGANVLTF

D gene: .
J gene: TRBJ1-4
clone size: .
V gene: TRBV28
CDR3 DNA: TGTGCCAGCAGTTTAGCGGGAACCGCTAATGAAAAACTGTTTTTT
CDR3 protein: CASSLAGTANEKLFF

D gene: .
J gene: TRBJ2-7
clone size: .
V gene: TRBV6-5
CDR3 DNA: TGTGCCAGCAGTTACGGCAGGGACCTCCCCTACGAGCAGTACTTC
CDR3 protein: CASSYGRDLPYEQYF

D gene: .
J gene: TRBJ2-3
clone size: .
V gene: TRBV5-1
CDR3 DNA: TGCGCCAGCAGCTTGGCAGGGAAGACAGATACGCAGTATTTT
CDR3 protein: CASSLAGKTDTQYF

D gene: .
J gene: TRBJ2-2
clone size: .
V gene: TRBV27
CDR3 DNA: TGTGCCAGCAGCCCAAACCTTCGGGGGTTCACCGGGGAGCTGTTTTTT
CDR3 protein: CASSPNLRGFTGELFF

D gene: .
J gene: TRBJ1-4
clone size: .
V gene: TRBV5-8
CDR3 DNA: TGTGCCAGCAGCTTGCATAGGGCCAGGGGATCAACTAATGAAAAACTGTTTTTT
CDR3 protein: CASSLHRARGSTNEKLFF

D gene: .
J gene: TRBJ1-2
clone size: few
V gene: TRBV28
CDR3 DNA: TGTGCCAGCAGTTTGGAACAGGGCTGGGGCTACACCTTC
CDR3 protein: CASSLEQGWGYTF

D gene: .
J gene: TRBJ2-1
clone size: .
V gene: TRBV15
CDR3 DNA: TGTGCCACCAGCCTTACAGGGTATGGCAATGAGCAGTTCTTC
CDR3 protein: CATSLTGYGNEQFF

D gene: .
J gene: TRBJ2-5
clone size: once
V gene: TRBV29-1
CDR3 DNA: TGCAGCGTTGAAGATGCGGCAACGGAGACCCAGTACTTC
CDR3 protein: CSVEDAATETQYF

D gene: TRBD2
J gene: TRBJ2-5
clone size: .
V gene: TRBV5-1
CDR3 DNA: TGCGCCAGCAGGTGGGCGGGGGAAGAGACCCAGTACTTC
CDR3 protein: CASRWAGEETQYF

D gene: .
J gene: TRBJ1-1
clone size: .
V gene: TRBV11-2
CDR3 DNA: TGTGCCAGCAGCCAGACAGGTGAAGCTTTCTTT
CDR3 protein: CASSQTGEAFF

D gene: .
J gene: TRBJ2-5
clone size: .
V gene: TRBV19
CDR3 DNA: TGTGCCAGTAGTATAAGTCTACCCTCCCAAGAGACCCAGTACTTC
CDR3 protein: CASSISLPSQETQYF

D gene: TRBD1
J gene: TRBJ1-4
clone size: .
V gene: TRBV7-9
CDR3 DNA: TGTGCCAGCAGCTTAATAGGACAGGAAGAGGAAAAACTGTTTTTT
CDR3 protein: CASSLIGQEEEKLFF

D gene: TRBD2
J gene: TRBJ2-5
clone size: .
V gene: TRBV4-3
CDR3 DNA: TGCGCCAGCAGCCCTGCAACTAGCGGGACTCAGACCCAGTACTTC
CDR3 protein: CASSPATSGTQTQYF

D gene: TRBD1
J gene: TRBJ1-5
clone size: few
V gene: TRBV11-3
CDR3 DNA: TGTGCCAGCAGCTTAGACCTCAGGGGGCAGGGCAATCAGCCCCAGCATTTT
CDR3 protein: CASSLDLRGQGNQPQHF

D gene: TRBD2
J gene: TRBJ2-7
clone size: .
V gene: TRBV5-5
CDR3 DNA: TGTGCCAGCAGCTGGGGCTCGGCGGGGGGCCGGATCGAGCAGTACTTC
CDR3 protein: CASSWGSAGGRIEQYF

D gene: .
J gene: TRBJ2-7
clone size: .
V gene: TRBV7-9
CDR3 DNA: TGTGCCAGCAGCTTCCTTCCCTACGAGCAGTACTTC
CDR3 protein: CASSFLPYEQYF

D gene: .
J gene: TRBJ1-1
clone size: .
V gene: TRBV19
CDR3 DNA: TGTGCCAGTAGTATTCCGGGGGCACGGAACACTGAAGCTTTCTTT
CDR3 protein: CASSIPGARNTEAFF

D gene: .
J gene: TRBJ2-2
clone size: .
V gene: TRBV7-2
CDR3 DNA: TGTGCCAGCAGCTTAGACAGAGTCGGGGAGCTGTTTTTT
CDR3 protein: CASSLDRVGELFF

D gene: TRBD1
J gene: TRBJ1-2
clone size: .
V gene: TRBV5-1
CDR3 DNA: TGCGCCAGCAGCGTCGGACAGGGGTATGGCTACACCTTC
CDR3 protein: CASSVGQGYGYTF

D gene: TRBD2
J gene: TRBJ2-7
clone size: once
V gene: TRBV30
CDR3 DNA: TGTGCCTGGACCGGGACTAGTCGCCTTAGGCACGAGCAGTACTTC
CDR3 protein: CAWTGTSRLRHEQYF

D gene: TRBD1
J gene: TRBJ1-2
clone size: .
V gene: TRBV28
CDR3 DNA: TGTGCCAGCAGTTTATCCCAAACGACCGGGACAGGGTTACGTGGCTACACCTTC
CDR3 protein: CASSLSQTTGTGLRGYTF

D gene: .
J gene: TRBJ1-5
clone size: .
V gene: TRBV7-9
CDR3 DNA: TGTGCCAGCGGGCAGGGGCCAGGTCAGCCCCAGCATTTT
CDR3 protein: CASGQGPGQPQHF

D gene: .
J gene: TRBJ1-1
clone size: .
V gene: TRBV6-5
CDR3 DNA: TGTGCCAGCAGTTTCCGGGACGACACTGAAGCTTTCTTT
CDR3 protein: CASSFRDDTEAFF

D gene: .
J gene: TRBJ2-3
clone size: .
V gene: TRBV11-2
CDR3 DNA: TGTGCCAGCAGCTTAGATCCCAGGTCAGCCAGAACAGATACGCAGTATTTT
CDR3 protein: CASSLDPRSARTDTQYF

D gene: TRBD2
J gene: TRBJ2-7
clone size: .
V gene: TRBV7-2
CDR3 DNA: TGTGCCGCAGGGCTAGCGGGAGGGCCGGGGAACGAGCAGTACTTC
CDR3 protein: CAAGLAGGPGNEQYF

D gene: .
J gene: TRBJ2-3
clone size: .
V gene: TRBV6-6
CDR3 DNA: TGTGCCAGCATCCTTCGGATGGAGCGAGATACGCAGTATTTT
CDR3 protein: CASILRMERDTQYF

D gene: .
J gene: TRBJ2-7
clone size: .
V gene: TRBV9
CDR3 DNA: TGTGCCAGCAGCCCCCAGGGGGGCGACGAGCAGTACTTC
CDR3 protein: CASSPQGGDEQYF

D gene: .
J gene: TRBJ2-1
clone size: few
V gene: TRBV29-1
CDR3 DNA: TGCAGCGTTGAACGCTCGCGGGACAGACTATACAATGAGCAGTTCTTC
CDR3 protein: CSVERSRDRLYNEQFF